A single sample is the source of the 7 T cell receptor beta chains below, sequenced in a study of T cells after yellow fever vaccination. In TCRdb, the 5' RACE reads were re-called with MiXCR into one record per CDR3 protein. Here the sample spans more than 95,000 distinct CDR3 sequences, 7.2% being singletons. The sample in question was CD4+ T cells sorted from PBMCs, obtained roughly seven weeks after the first yellow fever vaccination. These receptors came from a man between 18 and 29 years old who received the YFV17D yellow fever vaccine.

Only a few counts were recorded for this clonotype. The chain couples TRBV10-3 to TRBJ1-4, with 7 bases matching TRBD1. CDR1 and CDR2 from the germline V gene are ENHRY and SYGVKD. The CDR3 is 13 amino acids. V lost 10 bases, J lost 4 bases, and 6 bases stayed unmatched. CDR3 nucleotide sequence: TGTGCCACCAAGGGACAGCTTAATGAAAAACTGTTTTTT. Translating it yields CATKGQLNEKLFF.

This clonotype showed up just a few times. The chain has TRBV6-2 or TRBV6-3 and TRBJ1-6; D gene ambiguous. Germline CDR1 is MNHEY and CDR2 is SVGEGT. The CDR3 is 14 amino acids. V lost 2 bases and J lost 6, with 8 bases in between. CDR3 protein: CASSYRNTNSPLHF. The CDR3 nucleotides are TGTGCCAGCAGTTACCGGAATACTAATTCACCCCTCCACTTT.

Ten or more counts support this clonotype. The chain joins TRBV7-2 to TRBJ2-6; D is undetermined. The V gene lost 3 bases and the J gene lost 3 bases, with 3 bases spanning the gap. The CDR3 extends over 13 amino acids. Germline V CDR1 and CDR2: SGHTA, FQGNSA. The DNA of the CDR3 is TGTGCCAGCAGCTTTTTTGGGGCCAACGTCCTGACTTTC. Encoded protein: CASSFFGANVLTF.

In its sample, this clonotype was seen many times. V usage is TRBV7-2 and J usage is TRBJ1-5, with D hard to call. The CDR3 is 14 amino acids. V lost 5 bases to trimming and J lost 8 bases, with 16 bases between them. Germline assignment: CDR1 SGHTA and CDR2 FQGNSA. CDR3 sequence: CASSQVGIREPQHF. In DNA form, the CDR3 reads TGTGCCAGCAGCCAAGTGGGAATCCGAGAGCCCCAGCATTTT.

This clonotype was recorded at least ten times. This rearrangement joins TRBV3-1 to TRBJ1-6, with 9 bases matching TRBD1. The CDR3 consists of 14 residues. Germline trimming cut 1 base from V and 10 bases from J; bases unmatched to any gene: 2. Germline lookup yields CDR1 LGHDT and CDR2 YNNKEL (reference sequence). The CDR3 sequence: CASSQGTGESPLHF. The CDR3 DNA reads TGTGCCAGCAGCCAAGGGACAGGGGAATCACCCCTCCACTTT. The variable domain in full, completed from reference TRBV3-1 and TRBJ1-6, reads DTAVSQTPKYLVTQMGNDKSIKCEQNLGHDTMYWYKQDSKKFLKIMFSYNNKELIINETVPNRFSPKSPDKAHLNLHINSLELGDSAVYFCASSQGTGESPLHFGNGTRLTVT.

V gene TRBV5-1 combines with J gene TRBJ2-1; TRBD2 agrees at 8 bases. This CDR3 is 17 amino acids long. Looked up from germline, CDR1 is SGHRS and CDR2 is YFSETQ. The J segment lost 4 bases and the V segment lost 0 bases, leaving 9 bases of the junction unmatched. The CDR3 here is CASSLATGGGIYNEQFF. The CDR3 bases are TGCGCCAGCAGCTTGGCGACGGGGGGGGGAATTTACAATGAGCAGTTCTTC.

This chain joins TRBV5-1 and TRBJ1-5; 7 nucleotides line up with TRBD1. V shed 4 bases, J shed 6 bases, and the junction held 10 bases outside the gene matches. CDR3 length: 15 residues. CDR1 and CDR2 from the germline V gene are SGHRS and YFSETQ. DNA for the CDR3: TGCGCCAGCAGCGTTGACAGGGCGGCCGGTCAGCCCCAGCATTTT. Its translation is CASSVDRAAGQPQHF.